This entry concerns a single T cell receptor (beta chain). Its antigen is still unknown. The sample comes from a study of CXCR3-negative and CXCR3-positive naive CD8 T cells. Study summary: The total count of TRB reads reached about 150 million, and each library contributed about 1.5 +/- 0.3 million.

The study, taken as a whole, reports: Researchers report CXCR3 expression partially decreased after cryopreservation, with fresh PBMCs used in most assays. CXCR3-positive naive cells had TRB CDR3s that were more hydrophobic than CXCR3-negative naive cells had. TRBV-TRBJ usage was alike in naive CXCR3-negative and CXCR3-positive cells but differed in memory cells. Comparably high diversity marked both naive subsets, whereas memory CD8+ cells had much lower diversity.

Through 5' RACE with UMI labels, the TRB cDNA libraries were prepared. TCRdb re-called the 5' RACE reads, yielding one record per CDR3 amino acid sequence without DNA. Its clone listing holds about 98,000 distinct CDR3 sequences. The CDR3 spans 13 residues. Germline V gene data show CDR1 as SEHNR and CDR2 as FQNEAQ (reference sequence). The chain carries TRBV7-9 and TRBJ2-1; TCRdb gives TRBD2 as the D gene, but with no DNA this cannot be confirmed. The sample was naive CXCR3+ CD8+ T cells from blood. Subset indicated: CD45RO-CCR7+CD27+CD95- naive CD8+ T cells expressing CXCR3 (TNR3+). The receptor was derived from a human donor in good health. Some clones in this sample may be carry-over from other donors' samples. CDR3 sequence: CASRPQGGNEQFF.